This T cell receptor (beta chain) derives from a study of T cell clones after liver transplantation. Study-wide background: Liver transplant recipients had immunosuppression withdrawal attempted within 2 years. Apart from a few HCV-positive recipients, transplants were for non-autoimmune, non-viral reasons. Tolerance: complete withdrawal held at least one year, liver enzymes staying within twice normal. Regarding the study as a whole: Migration into the graft, not deletion, may explain lost graft donor-reactive T cells.

A word on this clone: Its matching antigen is unknown.

The V and J ends lost 4 bases and 6 bases, in that order; junction bases with no gene match: 14. Per germline, CDR1 LNHDA and CDR2 SQIVND (reference sequence). This CDR3 has 18 amino acids. Only in-frame clones appear in the TCRdb table, and some are missing; sequencing was by immunoSEQ multiplex PCR. The table records under 85,000 clones, roughly 80% of them present only once. The chain couples TRBV19 to TRBJ2-3; 12 bases match TRBD2. The sequenced sample was CD4+ T cells from blood, obtained 12 months after liver transplant. The receptor's source is a human patient who received a liver transplant. A subset of T cells may come from the graft donor. In DNA form, the CDR3 reads TGTGCCAGTAGTAAGGGACTAGCGGGTGGTTTTGATTTCGATACGCAGTATTTT. As protein: CASSKGLAGGFDFDTQYF.